This record looks at one TCR beta chain sequence and its context. Its antigen remains unknown. This entry comes from a study of blood T cells in healthy people across ages. General study findings and limits: Unknown CMV status may confound age-related changes in expanded clones. Among long-lived donors, naive CD4+ cells were more numerous and diversity higher than in aged donors.

This CDR3 is 18 amino acids long. The trim removed 0 bases at V and 7 bases at J, leaving 14 bases unmatched. Germline assignment: CDR1 LGHNA and CDR2 YSLEER. Primed by a sample-barcoded 5' primer and a J-beta primer mix, a second PCR proceeded for 7 to 11 cycles. TCRdb recomputed calls from the 5' RACE reads with MiXCR, one row per CDR3 protein. The table lists about 1.4 million distinct CDR3 sequences, 59% of them singletons, with 5% to 7% in the top ten. All donors came from Russia, were Caucasian and healthy, and spanned ages roughly 6 to 100. Total RNA amounts of at least 5 micrograms were extracted per sample.

The chain links TRBV4-3 to TRBJ2-1; 8 bases align to TRBD2. Material for sequencing was blood. The source of this sequence is a young man in good health. The CDR3 spells CASSQDLSRGGYRNEQFF. CDR3 in DNA: TGCGCCAGCAGCCAAGATCTAAGCCGGGGGGGGTACAGGAATGAGCAGTTCTTC.